One and the same sample provided the 4 T cell receptor beta chains below, sequenced in a study of regulatory T cells in long-lasting Graves disease. Time point meaning: newly diagnosed GD, antithyroid drugs for less than 3 months. Construction of the TCR library relied on RNA isolated from PBMCs. Arm-PCR with iRepertoire HTBI primers amplified the CDR3 regions for these TCR beta libraries. TCRdb called the multiplex PCR reads again in MiXCR, with one record for every CDR3 protein. The sample lists approximately 250,000 distinct CDR3 sequences, approximately 20% occurring once. Sequences were derived from peripheral blood mononuclear cells (PBMCs), sampled at new diagnosis, from a patient treated with antithyroid drugs. The receptors shown here come from a female donor with Graves disease.

This clonotype was counted at least ten times. This chain uses TRBV5-1 with TRBJ2-3, with a possible D match to TRBD2 (6 bases). CDR3 length equals 14 residues. Germline V CDR1 and CDR2: SGHRS, YFSETQ. V lost 5 bases, J lost 1 base, and 11 bases lay in between. The CDR3 loop reads CASSVGGRTDTQYF. In DNA form, the CDR3 reads TGCGCCAGCAGTGTCGGAGGGCGCACAGATACGCAGTATTTT. Looking up the rest from reference TRBV5-1 and TRBJ2-3 gives the full variable domain: KAGVTQTPRYLIKTRGQQVTLSCSPISGHRSVSWYQQTPGQGLQFLFEYFSETQRNKGNFPGRFSGRQFSNSRSEMNVSTLELGDSALYLCASSVGGRTDTQYFGPGTRLTVL.

There are many counts of this clonotype. The rearrangement uses TRBV24-1 and TRBJ2-6, with TRBD1 as a possible D gene (6 bases). The V gene's germline CDR1 is KGHDR and CDR2 SFDVKD. Trimming pared 1 base from V and 4 bases from J, leaving 10 bases between. The CDR3 extends over 16 amino acids. The CDR3 DNA sequence: TGTGCCACCAGTGATTTCGGAGACAGGGGGGCCAACGTCCTGACTTTC. Its translation is CATSDFGDRGANVLTF.

This clonotype occurred many times. This chain joins TRBV9 and TRBJ2-3, with a weak D call TRBD2 (5 bases). This CDR3 comprises 15 residues. CDR1 is SGDLS, CDR2 YYNGEE, per germline. V lost 2 bases and J 4 bases, leaving 14 bases between the germline ends. Here the CDR3 DNA reads TGTGCCAGCAGCGTCGGAGGAGCCCTTTCAGATACGCAGTATTTT. It codes for CASSVGGALSDTQYF.

At least ten counts were recorded for this clonotype. The chain combines TRBV6-1 with TRBJ1-5; D ambiguous. The germline CDR1 and CDR2 sequences are MNHNS and SASEGT. CDR3 length equals 15 residues. The V end was cut by 3 bases, the J end by 0 bases, with 9 bases between. CDR3 region: CASSDKINSNQPQHF. The CDR3 region has the DNA TGTGCCAGCAGTGATAAGATTAATAGCAATCAGCCCCAGCATTTT.